The 5 T cell receptor beta chains below come from one sample, sequenced in a study of blood T cell repertoires in COVID-19. Repertoires were generated with immunoSEQ multiplex PCR, while TCRdb's copy carries only in-frame clones and drops some. The table lists around 150,000 clones, around 88% of them singletons. The specimen was peripheral blood. Receptor source: a human donor in a cohort sampled during active COVID-19.

The CDR3 loop is CSVGGHTEAFF. The CDR3 DNA sequence: TGCAGCGTTGGGGGCCACACTGAAGCTTTCTTT. V is TRBV29-1 and J is TRBJ1-1, with a possible D match to TRBD1 (5 bases). Germline V CDR1 and CDR2: SQVTM, ANQGSEA. V lost 4 bases, J lost 3 bases, and 6 bases lay in between. The CDR3 covers 11 residues.

The chain is built from TRBV6-2 or TRBV6-3 and TRBJ2-5; TRBD2 matches 12 bases. The CDR3 totals 15 residues. The V and J ends lost 4 bases and 2 bases, in that order; junction bases with no gene match: 2. Germline V CDR1 and CDR2: MNHEY, SVGEGT. This CDR3 is CASSLLAGGQETQYF. The CDR3 DNA reads TGTGCCAGCAGTTTACTAGCGGGGGGACAAGAGACCCAGTACTTC.

V is TRBV30 and J is TRBJ1-6, with TRBD1 matching over 7 bases. Germline V gene data show CDR1 as GTSNPN and CDR2 as SVGIG (reference sequence). CDR3 length equals 14 residues. V trimming: 0 bases; J trimming: 9 bases; junction bases outside the gene matches: 5. The CDR3 loop is CAWSVKGAVSPLHF. The CDR3 DNA reads as TGTGCCTGGAGTGTAAAGGGGGCCGTTTCACCCCTCCACTTT.

As DNA, the CDR3 is TGTGCCAGCAGCCCACGGACTAGCCGGTACGAGCAGTACTTC. Its protein is CASSPRTSRYEQYF. The V and J genes are TRBV4-2 and TRBJ2-7; 8 bases align to TRBD2. CDR1 is LGHNA and CDR2 is YNFKEQ in the germline V gene. The CDR3 runs 14 residues. The trim removed 4 bases at V and 4 bases at J, leaving 6 bases unmatched.

The chain recombines TRBV6-2 or TRBV6-3 with TRBJ1-2; 9 bases fit TRBD1. The CDR3 loop spans 15 amino acids. V gave up 5 bases and J gave up 0 bases; unmatched junction bases: 4. Germline CDR1 MNHEY, CDR2 SVGEGT. The CDR3 DNA reads as TGTGCCAGCAGTACCCGGGACAGGGCTAACTATGGCTACACCTTC. Protein product: CASSTRDRANYGYTF.